This entry lists 26 T cell receptor beta chains sequenced from one sample in a study of beta chain features in type 1 diabetes. Their recognized antigens are unknown. Whole-study results and caveats: A moderate, significant TCRB CDR3 shortening appeared in type 1 diabetes across four CD4+ subsets.

The whole isolated RNA underwent reverse transcription, so sequencing captured expressed TCRB transcripts. Here immunoSEQ multiplex PCR was the method, and the copy in TCRdb shows in-frame clones only, minus some. The table records roughly 260,000 clones, over 20% of them present only once. Sequencing was carried out using naive CD4+ T cells from blood. These receptors were collected from a woman aged 40 to 49 with type 1 diabetes.

The chain has TRBV18 and TRBJ2-7, with D possibly TRBD1 on 6 matching bases. Trimming left V 3 bases short and J 4 bases short, with 10 bases between. The germline CDR1 and CDR2 sequences are KGHSH and LQKENI. This CDR3 contains 13 residues. The CDR3 sequence: CASSPGAQYEQYF. For the CDR3, the DNA is TGTGCCAGCTCACCGGGGGCCCAGTACGAGCAGTACTTC.

The chain couples TRBV7-3 to TRBJ2-1; D gene unclear. Germline-derived CDR1 and CDR2 are SGHTA and FQGTGA. Deletions cut 2 bases from V and 8 bases from J, with 4 bases between. There are 11 residues in the CDR3. The chain's CDR3 is CASSLVDEQFF. The DNA for the CDR3 is TGTGCCAGCAGCTTAGTCGATGAGCAGTTCTTC.

This clone was counted only a few times. V and J are TRBV29-1 and TRBJ2-7; D is perhaps TRBD2 (5 bases). The CDR3 consists of 14 residues. The germline CDR1 and CDR2 sequences are SQVTM and ANQGSEA. Trimming removed 4 bases from V and 7 bases from J, with 20 bases in between. CDR3 loop: CSVAGRLALGEQYF. The CDR3 DNA sequence: TGCAGCGTTGCCGGGCGGCTAGCTCTGGGAGAGCAGTACTTC.

This clone showed up just a few times. V usage is TRBV30 and J usage is TRBJ1-1; 9 bases are a match to TRBD1. The CDR3 sequence is 11 residues long. Germline V gene sequence: CDR1 GTSNPN, CDR2 SVGIG (reference sequence). J was trimmed by 11 bases and V by 3 bases; bases with no gene match: 4. The CDR3 DNA is TGTGCCTGGAGAAGGGACAGGGCCGCTTTCTTT. It specifies CAWRRDRAAFF.

The genes are TRBV29-1 and TRBJ1-5; no clear D gene. The CDR3 sequence is 13 residues long. V lost 4 bases to trimming and J lost 3 bases, with 10 bases between them. Germline values: CDR1 SQVTM, CDR2 ANQGSEA. CDR3 sequence: CSVVTGINQPQHF. CDR3 coding DNA: TGCAGCGTTGTAACCGGGATCAATCAGCCCCAGCATTTT.

The V call is TRBV28, the J call TRBJ1-2, with 8 positions matching TRBD1. Germline V gene data show CDR1 as MDHEN and CDR2 as SYDVKM. Trimming removed 5 bases from V and 0 bases from J; junction bases left unmatched: 11. This CDR3 has 17 amino acids. The CDR3 nucleotides are TGTGCCAGCAGTCCGAGCTTGGGACAGGAAGCTAACTATGGCTACACCTTC. Encoded protein: CASSPSLGQEANYGYTF.

This chain links TRBV27 with TRBJ1-2, with D possibly TRBD1 on 6 matching bases. This CDR3 has 15 residues. In germline, CDR1 is MNHEY, CDR2 SMNVEV (reference sequence). Between the trimmed V and J ends, which lost 0 bases and 4 bases, there was a span of 12 bases. The CDR3 protein is CASSLSTDRSYGYTF. In DNA, the CDR3 is TGTGCCAGCAGTTTATCGACCGACAGGAGCTATGGCTACACCTTC.

The sample holds a few counts of this clone. The V gene is TRBV28, the J gene TRBJ1-1; 8 bases are shared with TRBD1. Germline trimming cut 5 bases from V and 8 bases from J; bases unmatched to any gene: 7. Germline V gives CDR1 MDHEN, CDR2 SYDVKM. CDR3 size: 13 residues. In DNA, the CDR3 is TGTGCCAGCAGTCCAGGGGGCTTCATAGAAGCTTTCTTT. The encoded protein is CASSPGGFIEAFF.

There are a few counts of this clone. The chain couples TRBV15 to TRBJ1-2; D unclear. Germline CDR1 is LNHNV and CDR2 is YYDKDF (reference sequence). V was shortened by 4 bases and J by 4 bases, with 7 bases between the two germline ends. The length of the CDR3 is 12 residues. The CDR3 region is CATSNSGYGYTF. CDR3 nucleotides: TGTGCCACCAGCAATTCAGGCTATGGCTACACCTTC.

In its sample, this clone was seen a few times. This chain joins TRBV5-5 and TRBJ2-7; 7 nucleotides match TRBD1. The germline CDR1 and CDR2 sequences are SGHKS and YYEKEE (reference sequence). The CDR3 runs 14 residues. The V segment lost 2 bases and the J segment 3 bases; nucleotides outside the gene matches: 5. Here the CDR3 DNA reads TGTGCCAGCAGCTTAACAGGGGTCGTCTACGAGCAGTACTTC. Encoded protein: CASSLTGVVYEQYF. The variable domain in full, completed from reference TRBV5-5 and TRBJ2-7, reads DAGVTQSPTHLIKTRGQQVTLRCSPISGHKSVSWYQQVLGQGPQFIFQYYEKEERGRGNFPDRFSARQFPNYSSELNVNALLLGDSALYLCASSLTGVVYEQYFGPGTRLTVT.

In this sample, this clone turned up a few times. The chain is built from TRBV2 and TRBJ2-2; perhaps TRBD1 as D (6 bases). V lost 7 bases and J lost 4, with 13 bases in between. Germline V gene data show CDR1 as SNHLY and CDR2 as FYNNEI. The CDR3 runs to 14 residues. Here the CDR3 reads CASNREGGTGELFF. CDR3 nucleotide sequence: TGTGCCAGCAACCGGGAAGGGGGCACCGGGGAGCTGTTTTTT. Together with reference TRBV2 and TRBJ2-2, the CDR3 gives the full variable domain: EPEVTQTPSHQVTQMGQEVILRCVPISNHLYFYWYRQILGQKVEFLVSFYNNEISEKSEIFDDQFSVERPDGSNFTLKIRSTKLEDSAMYFCASNREGGTGELFFGEGSRLTVL.

The chain couples TRBV7-9 to TRBJ2-7; 7 positions match TRBD1. The germline CDR1 and CDR2 sequences are SEHNR and FQNEAQ (reference sequence). This CDR3 region has 13 residues. Unmatched junction bases numbered 1, after V lost 3 bases and J lost 2 bases. The CDR3 loop reads CASSLTGTYEQYF. The CDR3 DNA reads as TGTGCCAGCAGCTTGACAGGGACCTACGAGCAGTACTTC.

Comments on this clone: Other DNA sequences within the sample encode an identical CDR3. CDR3 DNA: TGCAGCGTTGGACAGGGGGCCGGGGAGACCCAGTACTTC. It specifies CSVGQGAGETQYF. This chain uses TRBV29-1 with TRBJ2-5; 10 bases map to TRBD1. V was clipped by 4 bases and J by 5 bases; unmatched bases: 4. Looked up from germline, CDR1 is SQVTM and CDR2 is ANQGSEA. This CDR3 has 13 amino acids.

The V call is TRBV27, the J call TRBJ2-2; D unresolved. The V end was cut by 3 bases, the J end by 2 bases, with 13 bases between. Germline V gene lookup returns CDR1 MNHEY and CDR2 SMNVEV (reference sequence). There are 16 residues in the CDR3. CDR3 coding DNA: TGTGCCAGCAGTTTCGAGGTCCCTCGTAACACCGGGGAGCTGTTTTTT. Translation: CASSFEVPRNTGELFF.

This clone appeared a few times. The rearrangement links TRBV9 to TRBJ2-3, with D maybe TRBD2 (6 bases). The CDR3 sequence is 14 residues long. Trimming took off 3 bases at V and 2 bases at J, with 10 bases between the two ends. CDR1 is SGDLS, CDR2 YYNGEE, per germline. CDR3 amino acids: CASSASGLTDTQYF. CDR3 in DNA: TGTGCCAGCAGCGCCTCGGGACTCACAGATACGCAGTATTTT.

The chain links TRBV25-1 to TRBJ2-1; 10 nucleotides line up with TRBD1. Germline V gives CDR1 MGHDK, CDR2 SYGVNS. This CDR3 is 16 amino acids long. Trimming cost V 4 bases and J 2 bases; bases outside gene matches: 5. This chain's CDR3 is CASSGPGTGAYNEQFF. The CDR3 DNA reads as TGTGCCAGCAGTGGACCCGGGACAGGGGCCTACAATGAGCAGTTCTTC.

J is TRBJ2-7 and V is TRBV28; D is ambiguous. The CDR3 covers 15 residues. Germline-derived CDR1 and CDR2 are MDHEN and SYDVKM. Trimming left V 3 bases short and J 2 bases short, with 14 bases between. Written as DNA, the CDR3 is TGTGCCAGCAGTTTCCCAGCCCGGAGCACCTACGAGCAGTACTTC. This translates into CASSFPARSTYEQYF.

In the case of this clone: The same CDR3 arises from other DNA sequences in this sample as well. This chain uses TRBV19 with TRBJ2-6; 7 bases agree with TRBD2. The V gene's germline CDR1 is LNHDA and CDR2 SQIVND (reference sequence). This CDR3 spans 14 amino acids. The V segment lost 8 bases and the J segment 4 bases; nucleotides outside the gene matches: 5. The CDR3 here is CASSRGEGANVLTF. CDR3 nucleotide sequence: TGTGCCAGTTCACGGGGGGAGGGGGCCAACGTCCTGACTTTC.

This chain uses TRBV29-1 with TRBJ2-2, with 10 bases lining up with TRBD1. Germline lookup yields CDR1 SQVTM and CDR2 ANQGSEA. There are 14 residues in the CDR3. J was trimmed by 3 bases and V by 7 bases; bases with no gene match: 5. Written as DNA, the CDR3 is TGCAGCGGGGGACAGGGGCAACACACCGGGGAGCTGTTTTTT. As protein: CSGGQGQHTGELFF.

The gene calls are TRBV25-1 and TRBJ2-3, with 8 bases lining up with TRBD1. Germline CDR1 reads MGHDK; CDR2 reads SYGVNS. CDR3 length equals 15 residues. The ends lost 3 bases at V and 2 bases at J; junction bases unmatched: 4. The CDR3 sequence is CASSDRGQPTDTQYF. The CDR3 DNA is TGTGCCAGCAGTGACAGGGGGCAGCCCACAGATACGCAGTATTTT.

The rearrangement links TRBV15 to TRBJ1-2; TRBD1 might be the D (6 bases). CDR3 length: 17 residues. V was shortened by 0 bases and J by 5 bases, with 19 bases between the two germline ends. Germline assignment: CDR1 LNHNV and CDR2 YYDKDF (reference sequence). CDR3 loop: CATSRDPLDSLVYGYTF. Here the CDR3 DNA reads TGTGCCACCAGCAGAGATCCTTTGGACAGCTTAGTTTATGGCTACACCTTC.

The chain recombines TRBV7-2 with TRBJ2-3, with D unresolved. Trimming took off 3 bases at V and 1 base at J, with 8 bases between the two ends. Germline V gene data show CDR1 as SGHTA and CDR2 as FQGNSA. CDR3 length: 14 residues. The CDR3 loop is CASSFDFGTDTQYF. CDR3 in DNA: TGTGCCAGCAGCTTCGACTTCGGCACAGATACGCAGTATTTT.

This clone was recorded a few times. The chain employs TRBV10-3 and TRBJ2-5; TRBD1 might be the D (6 bases). The CDR3 has 15 amino acids. Germline CDR1 is ENHRY and CDR2 is SYGVKD. V lost 3 bases and J lost 3, with 14 bases in between. The CDR3 loop is CAISDQVGGKETQYF. CDR3 sequence (DNA): TGTGCCATCAGTGACCAAGTAGGGGGAAAAGAGACCCAGTACTTC.

This clone was picked up a small number of times. V is TRBV4-3 and J is TRBJ2-3, with D unclear. The CDR3 extends over 13 amino acids. V lost 0 bases, J lost 5 bases, and 6 bases lay in between. Germline values: CDR1 LGHNA, CDR2 YSLEER. CDR3 amino acids: CASSQEAGDTQYF. CDR3 in DNA: TGCGCCAGCAGCCAAGAAGCTGGAGATACGCAGTATTTT.

The V call is TRBV6-5, the J call TRBJ2-1; no clear D. This CDR3 comprises 14 residues. V was cut by 0 bases and J by 7 bases, with 10 bases left in between. CDR1 MNHEY and CDR2 SVGAGI come from the germline V gene. CDR3 loop: CASSYSRQSNEQFF. Written as DNA, the CDR3 is TGTGCCAGCAGTTACTCGAGACAATCGAATGAGCAGTTCTTC.

This CDR3 is CASSQIGGRGNTEAFF. The CDR3 nucleotides read TGTGCCAGCAGCCAAATCGGAGGGAGAGGAAACACTGAAGCTTTCTTT. V and J are TRBV14 and TRBJ1-1; no clear D. The germline V and J ends were trimmed by 2 bases and 2 bases, with 15 bases remaining between them. The CDR3 sequence is 16 residues long. The germline V gene has CDR1 SGHDN and CDR2 FVKESK.